Presented here are 18 T cell receptor beta chains from one specimen sequenced in a study of cytomegalovirus exposure and HLA in healthy donors. PCR involved 60 Vbeta and 13 Jbeta primers. Sequenced by immunoSEQ multiplex PCR; TCRdb stores in-frame clones only, minus some. The data show 160,000 or so clones, around 79% seen once. The material sequenced was PBMCs. The receptors originated from a woman aged 40-49 years in good health and CMV-seronegative.

The chain employs TRBV7-8 and TRBJ1-1; 7 bases are a match to TRBD1. V dropped 2 bases and J dropped 3; count of bases not matched to a gene: 9. Per germline, CDR1 SGHVS and CDR2 FQNEAQ. This CDR3 spans 16 amino acids. Here the CDR3 DNA reads TGTGCCAGCAGCTTACTCTCAGGGGGATTGTACACTGAAGCTTTCTTT. The encoded protein is CASSLLSGGLYTEAFF.

The chain has TRBV10-2 and TRBJ1-2; 8 bases agree with TRBD1. Trimming cost V 5 bases and J 6 bases; bases outside gene matches: 5. The germline V gene encodes CDR1 WSHSY and CDR2 SAAADI. The CDR3 covers 13 residues. The CDR3 here is CASSQTGANGYTF. For the CDR3, the DNA is TGCGCCAGCAGTCAGACAGGGGCTAATGGCTACACCTTC.

The table lists this clone with a few counts. This sequence joins TRBV5-1 and TRBJ1-6; D call uncertain. Germline lookup yields CDR1 SGHRS and CDR2 YFSETQ. There are 19 residues in the CDR3. The germline V and J ends were trimmed by 0 bases and 6 bases, with 22 bases remaining between them. The CDR3 nucleotides read TGCGCCAGCAGCTTGGGTTTCACCGCGGAGTGGGAGGGTAATTCACCCCTCCACTTT. Protein: CASSLGFTAEWEGNSPLHF.

The CDR3 here is CASNTGVQPQHF. The CDR3 nucleotides read TGTGCCAGCAACACAGGGGTTCAGCCCCAGCATTTT. The chain carries TRBV6-5 and TRBJ1-5; 7 bases are a match to TRBD1. Looked up from germline, CDR1 is MNHEY and CDR2 is SVGAGI. J lost 6 bases, V lost 7 bases, and 3 bases had no gene match. The length of the CDR3 is 12 residues.

The rearrangement links TRBV11-2 to TRBJ2-2; D remains unclear. Trimming took off 5 bases at V and 5 bases at J, with 6 bases between the two ends. Germline CDR1 and CDR2: SGHAT and FQNNGV. The CDR3 is 12 amino acids. The CDR3 region is CASSPVTGELFF. The CDR3 nucleotides read TGTGCCAGCAGCCCGGTTACCGGGGAGCTGTTTTTT. Complete variable domain (other parts from reference TRBV11-2 and TRBJ2-2): EAGVAQSPRYKIIEKRQSVAFWCNPISGHATLYWYQQILGQGPKLLIQFQNNGVVDDSQLPKDRFSAERLKGVDSTLKIQPAKLEDSAVYLCASSPVTGELFFGEGSRLTVL.

To note about this clone: The germline gene is not matched at one end of the junction; a read error may be the cause. J is TRBJ2-7 and V is TRBV7-9; D is unclear. The CDR3 consists of 11 residues. The germline gives CDR1 SEHNR, CDR2 FQNEAQ (reference sequence). The CDR3, as DNA: TGTGCCAGCAGCTGGGCCTACGGGCAGTACTTC. Translation: CASSWAYGQYF.

This chain links TRBV28 with TRBJ2-5; maybe TRBD2 (6 bases). The J call may not be correct, given that the DNA end is closer to TRBJ2-7. Looked up from germline, CDR1 is MDHEN and CDR2 is SYDVKM. CDR3 length: 16 residues. The CDR3 DNA follows: TGTGCCAGCAGTTTAGGAGGAGGGGTGTTAACCTACGAGCAGTACTTC. Its translation: CASSLGGGVLTYEQYF.

The chain couples TRBV2 to TRBJ2-5; 10 nucleotides match TRBD2. V gave up 3 bases and J gave up 1 base; unmatched junction bases: 5. Germline V gives CDR1 SNHLY, CDR2 FYNNEI. The CDR3 loop spans 16 amino acids. CDR3 in DNA: TGTGCCAGCAGTGAGGTAGCGGGGGGTTTCCAAGAGACCCAGTACTTC. This sequence encodes CASSEVAGGFQETQYF.

This chain uses TRBV15 with TRBJ2-3, with 8 bases matching TRBD1. Unmatched junction bases numbered 5, after V lost 0 bases and J lost 3 bases. Germline values: CDR1 LNHNV, CDR2 YYDKDF (reference sequence). The CDR3 consists of 16 residues. The CDR3 sequence is CATSRDGRGQTDTQYF. CDR3 coding DNA: TGTGCCACCAGCAGAGATGGCAGGGGGCAAACAGATACGCAGTATTTT.

The sample holds one count of this clone. The limits of the CDR3 on the DNA are not certain, so only TCRdb's listed CDR3 is given. The genes are TRBV9 and TRBJ1-2. 12 amino acids form the CDR3, both terminal residues included. Germline V gene data show CDR1 as SGDLS and CDR2 as YYNGEE. CDR3 in amino acids: CASSVAGGSHTF.

This clone was observed once. The CDR3 reads CASSEESSSTDTQYF. CDR3 in DNA: TGTGCCAGCAGTGAAGAATCTAGTAGCACAGATACGCAGTATTTT. The V and J genes are TRBV2 and TRBJ2-3; D is unclear. V was pared by 1 base and J by 0 bases, with 8 bases between. The germline V gene has CDR1 SNHLY and CDR2 FYNNEI. CDR3 length equals 15 residues.

The V gene is TRBV9, the J gene TRBJ2-3, with 7 bases that match TRBD1. CDR3 length: 16 residues. Unmatched junction bases numbered 9, after V lost 3 bases and J lost 2 bases. Germline V gives CDR1 SGDLS, CDR2 YYNGEE. The CDR3 sequence: CASSARPGQPTDTQYF. The DNA of the CDR3 is TGTGCCAGCAGCGCCAGACCGGGACAGCCCACAGATACGCAGTATTTT.

This clone was observed a handful of times. V gene TRBV6-5 combines with J gene TRBJ1-1; possibly TRBD1 for D (6 bases). The ends were cut back, 7 bases at V and 1 base at J, with 10 bases in the middle. CDR3 size: 13 residues. Per the germline V gene, CDR1 is MNHEY and CDR2 is SVGAGI. CDR3 amino acids: CASKLQGNTEAFF. The CDR3 DNA follows: TGTGCCAGCAAACTACAGGGGAACACTGAAGCTTTCTTT.

A remark on this clone: A junction end diverges from the germline sequence, so it may reflect a read error. This CDR3 reads CAGRGDQETQYF. DNA of the CDR3: TGTGCCGGCAGGGGCGATCAAGAGACCCAGTACTTC. This chain joins TRBV2 and TRBJ2-5; D might be TRBD1 (6 bases). Germline values: CDR1 SNHLY, CDR2 FYNNEI. The CDR3 spans 12 residues.

V and J are TRBV11-2 and TRBJ2-7; D might be TRBD1 (5 bases). The CDR3 has 14 amino acids. Trimming removed 0 bases from V and 3 bases from J, with 9 bases in between. Per the germline V gene, CDR1 is SGHAT and CDR2 is FQNNGV. In DNA, the CDR3 is TGTGCCAGCAGCTTAGATTGGCAGGGCTACGAGCAGTACTTC. This codes for CASSLDWQGYEQYF.

The V call is TRBV6-5, the J call TRBJ2-7; 8 bases match TRBD2. The CDR3 covers 14 residues. The V gene's germline CDR1 is MNHEY and CDR2 SVGAGI. Losses at the gene ends were 5 bases for V and 6 bases for J; bases not matched to a gene: 9. CDR3 in amino acids: CASSERGPLLEQYF. CDR3 sequence (DNA): TGTGCCAGCAGTGAGCGGGGGCCCCTCCTCGAGCAGTACTTC.

The rearrangement links TRBV28 to TRBJ1-4; tentatively, D is TRBD1 (6 bases). The germline V gene has CDR1 MDHEN and CDR2 SYDVKM. V gave up 10 bases and J gave up 4 bases, with 13 bases separating them. CDR3 length equals 13 residues. The CDR3, as DNA: TGTGCCACCACATTAGGGGGTAATGAAAAACTGTTTTTT. It specifies CATTLGGNEKLFF.

This clone was detected once. The chain has TRBV11-1 and TRBJ2-5; D might be TRBD1 (5 bases). Germline CDR1 is SGHAT and CDR2 is FQDESV (reference sequence). This CDR3 is built from 17 residues. The V end lost 5 bases, the J end lost 6 bases, and 25 bases lay between the germline ends. DNA for the CDR3: TGTGCCAGCAGCGGACAATCAGGCGAGCCTGTCAGACAGACCCAGTACTTC. Protein: CASSGQSGEPVRQTQYF.